What follows are 28 T cell receptor beta chains derived from one specimen sequenced in a study of shared clonotypes between healthy human individuals. Profiling relied on immunoSEQ multiplex PCR, and the TCRdb table lists in-frame clones only, not all of them. The sample carries about 460,000 clones, approximately 80% recorded once. Sequencing was done on a sample of PBMCs. The origin of the receptors is a woman between 35 and 50 years old in good health. Some clones in this sample may be carry-over from other donors' samples.

The chain combines TRBV10-2 with TRBJ2-7; 7 bases fit TRBD1. The CDR3 runs 13 residues. With 3 bases clipped from V and 6 bases from J, the junction kept 5 bases outside the gene matches. The V gene's germline CDR1 is WSHSY and CDR2 SAAADI. CDR3 nucleotide sequence: TGCGCCAGCAGTGACAGGACAGGATCCGAGCAGTACTTC. Its protein product is CASSDRTGSEQYF.

The gene calls are TRBV25-1 and TRBJ1-2, with 7 nucleotides matching TRBD1. Germline CDR1 MGHDK, CDR2 SYGVNS. The length of the CDR3 is 16 residues. V shed 3 bases, J shed 4 bases, and the junction held 11 bases outside the gene matches. The CDR3 DNA sequence: TGTGCCAGCAGTGAGCTCGGGACAGTGGGTACCTATGGCTACACCTTC. This encodes CASSELGTVGTYGYTF.

On this clone: A far more abundant clone sits one base away, making this likely a read error. The sample contains more than one DNA sequence encoding this CDR3. The chain uses TRBV7-2 and TRBJ1-1, with D uncertain. Germline V gives CDR1 SGHTA, CDR2 FQGNSA. Trimming removed 0 bases at V and 5 bases at J, with 7 bases between. The CDR3 has 13 amino acids. The CDR3 nucleotides are TGTGCCAGCAGCTTAGCGGGGAGGACTGAAGCTTTCTTT. Translation gives CASSLAGRTEAFF.

A word on this clone: A far more abundant clone sits one base away, making this likely a read error. The J gene is TRBJ2-6, the V gene TRBV19; D remains ambiguous. The CDR3 is 15 amino acids. Per the germline V gene, CDR1 is LNHDA and CDR2 is SQIVND (reference sequence). In nucleotides, the CDR3 is TGTACCAGTAGTATCCATTACTCTGGGGCCAACGTCCTGACTTTC. Its translation is CTSSIHYSGANVLTF.

The chain combines TRBV5-1 with TRBJ1-3; D gene ambiguous. CDR3 length: 13 amino acids. Trimming pared 3 bases from V and 11 bases from J, leaving 15 bases between. CDR1 SGHRS and CDR2 YFSETQ come from the germline V gene. The CDR3 sequence is CASSSTATSAIYF. DNA for the CDR3: TGCGCCAGCAGCTCGACGGCTACGAGCGCCATATATTTT. Full variable domain (rest looked up from reference TRBV5-1 and TRBJ1-3): KAGVTQTPRYLIKTRGQQVTLSCSPISGHRSVSWYQQTPGQGLQFLFEYFSETQRNKGNFPGRFSGRQFSNSRSEMNVSTLELGDSALYLCASSSTATSAIYFGEGSWLTVV.

This clone occurred once. The identical CDR3 is also encoded by other nucleotide sequences in the sample. V usage is TRBV25-1 and J usage is TRBJ2-2; D could derive from TRBD1 or TRBD2 (5 bases each). V was pared by 4 bases and J by 7 bases, with 19 bases between. This CDR3 is 16 amino acids long. CDR1 is MGHDK, CDR2 SYGVNS, per germline. CDR3 sequence reads: CASSAHPGRQHGELFF. The CDR3, as DNA: TGTGCCAGCAGTGCTCACCCGGGGCGGCAGCACGGGGAGCTGTTTTTT.

This chain links TRBV5-1 with TRBJ1-1; D unclear. Germline V lookup: CDR1 SGHRS, CDR2 YFSETQ. The CDR3 length is 12 residues. Trimming shortened V by 2 bases and J by 3 bases, and 5 bases separated the two germline ends. CDR3 sequence reads: CASSLADTEAFF. The CDR3, as DNA: TGCGCCAGCAGCTTAGCAGACACTGAAGCTTTCTTT. Full variable domain (outside the CDR3, taken from reference TRBV5-1 and TRBJ1-1): KAGVTQTPRYLIKTRGQQVTLSCSPISGHRSVSWYQQTPGQGLQFLFEYFSETQRNKGNFPGRFSGRQFSNSRSEMNVSTLELGDSALYLCASSLADTEAFFGQGTRLTVV.

This clone came up many times. The identical CDR3 is also encoded by other nucleotide sequences in the sample. The CDR3 DNA reads TGCAGCGTTGGTAAGGGGCCTATGAACACTGAAGCTTTCTTT. Its translation: CSVGKGPMNTEAFF. This chain connects TRBV29-1 to TRBJ1-1, with a weak D call TRBD1 (5 bases). Germline V gene sequence: CDR1 SQVTM, CDR2 ANQGSEA. This CDR3 region has 14 residues. Trimming stripped 4 bases from V and 0 bases from J, with 12 bases between.

The V call is TRBV7-2, the J call TRBJ1-2; D gene uncertain. Looked up from germline, CDR1 is SGHTA and CDR2 is FQGNSA. V was clipped by 5 bases and J by 4 bases, with 14 bases between them. This CDR3 contains 14 residues. The CDR3 is CASSEVGQGYGYTF. The CDR3 DNA sequence: TGTGCCAGCAGCGAGGTAGGGCAAGGCTATGGCTACACCTTC.

The chain combines TRBV9 with TRBJ2-7, with 8 bases matching TRBD2. Germline CDR1 SGDLS, CDR2 YYNGEE. The CDR3 totals 14 residues. V lost 1 base to trimming and J lost 3 bases; unmatched junction nucleotides: 3. DNA for the CDR3: TGTGCCAGCAGCGTATACGGGACTAGCTACGAGCAGTACTTC. Encoded protein: CASSVYGTSYEQYF.

The V call is TRBV28, the J call TRBJ2-4; unclear D gene. This CDR3 is built from 20 residues. From germline, CDR1 is MDHEN and CDR2 SYDVKM. The ends were cut back, 4 bases at V and 0 bases at J, with 25 bases in the middle. The CDR3 bases are TGTGCCAGCAGTTACCCTGAATTGACCGGGCTTATACTAGCCAAAAACATTCAGTACTTC. It codes for CASSYPELTGLILAKNIQYF.

The genes are TRBV9 and TRBJ2-3, with 10 bases matching TRBD2. Germline CDR1 SGDLS, CDR2 YYNGEE. CDR3 length equals 17 residues. V gave up 3 bases and J gave up 4 bases; unmatched junction bases: 11. The CDR3 nucleotides are TGTGCCAGCAGCGCACACCTAGCGGGAGATGTTGCAGATACGCAGTATTTT. The encoded protein is CASSAHLAGDVADTQYF.

The chain employs TRBV30 and TRBJ2-7, with no clear D. Germline CDR1 and CDR2: GTSNPN and SVGIG (reference sequence). The CDR3 spans 14 residues. V dropped 3 bases and J dropped 3 bases, with 15 bases sitting between them. The CDR3 here is CAWRGGSSLYEQYF. CDR3 in DNA: TGTGCCTGGAGGGGTGGCTCTTCCCTCTACGAGCAGTACTTC.

About this clone itself: Given a far larger clone just one base away, this is likely a sequencing read error. This specimen includes other DNA sequences encoding the same CDR3. The V call is TRBV2, the J call TRBJ2-2; 8 nucleotides align to TRBD2. The germline V gene has CDR1 SNHLY and CDR2 FYNNEI. This CDR3 spans 15 amino acids. With V trimmed by 4 bases and J by 4 bases, 5 bases remained unmatched. CDR3 in amino acids: CASSVAGRGTGELFF. The CDR3 DNA reads as TGTGCCAGCAGTGTAGCGGGACGTGGCACCGGGGAGCTGTTTTTT.

To note about this clone: A far bigger clonotype differs at one base, so this is likely a read error. The V and J genes are TRBV7-3 and TRBJ2-1, with D possibly matching TRBD2 (6 bases). CDR3 length equals 17 residues. Germline values: CDR1 SGHTA, CDR2 FQGTGA. The CDR3 reads CASSLNPRGSGYNGQFF. CDR3 nucleotide sequence: TGTGCCAGCAGCTTAAACCCTCGCGGTAGCGGTTACAATGGGCAGTTCTTC.

The rearrangement joins TRBV5-1 to TRBJ2-6; perhaps TRBD2 as D (7 bases). From germline, CDR1 is SGHRS and CDR2 YFSETQ. Trimming pared 2 bases from V and 4 bases from J, leaving 16 bases between. This CDR3 is 17 amino acids long. The CDR3 nucleotides are TGCGCCAGCAGCTTTGCCACAGGGACTACAGGGGCCAACGTCCTGACTTTC. Translated, it gives CASSFATGTTGANVLTF.

The rearrangement uses TRBV5-4 and TRBJ2-5, with 10 bases fitting TRBD2. The CDR3 is made up of 18 amino acids. The V gene end was trimmed by 2 bases and the J gene end by 1 base; junction bases not matched to a gene: 11. Looked up from germline, CDR1 is SGHNT and CDR2 is YYREEE (reference sequence). The DNA of the CDR3 is TGTGCCAGCAGCTTCGTGGCCGGGACTAGCGTATTCCAAGAGACCCAGTACTTC. Its protein is CASSFVAGTSVFQETQYF.

J is TRBJ1-4 and V is TRBV30, with D hard to call. CDR3 size: 12 residues. V lost 4 bases to trimming and J lost 8 bases, with 11 bases between them. Looked up from germline, CDR1 is GTSNPN and CDR2 is SVGIG (reference sequence). CDR3 loop: CAWMDVGEKLFF. CDR3 DNA sequence: TGTGCCTGGATGGACGTCGGCGAAAAACTGTTTTTT.

The genes are TRBV10-3 and TRBJ1-4, with D possibly matching TRBD1 (5 bases). There are 14 residues in the CDR3. V dropped 0 bases and J dropped 8 bases, with 10 bases sitting between them. Germline CDR1 is ENHRY and CDR2 is SYGVKD. The DNA of the CDR3 is TGTGCCATCAGTGAGTCGTACGGGGGGGAAAAACTGTTTTTT. Translating gives CAISESYGGEKLFF.

This clone was seen a handful of times. The chain joins TRBV27 to TRBJ2-3; D remains ambiguous. The length of the CDR3 is 16 residues. Germline V gene data show CDR1 as MNHEY and CDR2 as SMNVEV (reference sequence). V lost 1 base to trimming and J lost 1 base, with 12 bases between them. The CDR3 is CASSLWVGSRTDTQYF. The CDR3 DNA sequence: TGTGCCAGCAGTTTATGGGTGGGCAGCCGCACAGATACGCAGTATTTT.

The chain links TRBV6-4 to TRBJ2-1; D unresolved. The germline CDR1 and CDR2 sequences are MRHNA and SNTAGT. Trimming took off 0 bases at V and 6 bases at J, with 12 bases between the two ends. CDR3 length: 15 residues. CDR3 DNA sequence: TGTGCCAGCAGTGACTCGACTTTTGACATCAATGAGCAGTTCTTC. Translating it yields CASSDSTFDINEQFF.

This clone has only one observation. J is TRBJ2-7 and V is TRBV15; 10 bases are shared with TRBD1. The CDR3 consists of 15 residues. Germline V gene data show CDR1 as LNHNV and CDR2 as YYDKDF (reference sequence). Trimming at V came to 1 base and at J to 4 bases, leaving 4 bases not matched to a gene. In DNA, the CDR3 is TGTGCCACCAGCAGAGCCATGGGACAGGGGTACGAGCAGTACTTC. Protein product: CATSRAMGQGYEQYF.

The gene calls are TRBV28 and TRBJ1-2; no clear D. Germline CDR1 MDHEN, CDR2 SYDVKM. This CDR3 has 12 amino acids. Trimming cost V 4 bases and J 4 bases, with 7 bases left between them. As DNA, the CDR3 is TGTGCCAGCAGTTCAGACCGCTATGGCTACACCTTC. Protein sequence: CASSSDRYGYTF.

The chain uses TRBV28 and TRBJ1-3; D is possibly TRBD1 (5 bases). V shed 4 bases and J shed 0 bases, with 10 bases lying between them. Per the germline V gene, CDR1 is MDHEN and CDR2 is SYDVKM. The CDR3 is 15 residues long. In nucleotides, the CDR3 is TGTGCCAGCAGTTCTCAGGGTGTCTCTGGAAACACCATATATTTT. Encoded protein: CASSSQGVSGNTIYF.

The rearrangement joins TRBV19 to TRBJ1-4; TRBD1 matches 8 bases. This CDR3 comprises 16 residues. Unmatched junction bases numbered 7, after V lost 4 bases and J lost 3 bases. CDR1 and CDR2 from the germline V gene are LNHDA and SQIVND (reference sequence). In DNA form, the CDR3 reads TGTGCCAGTAGTACCCAGGGGGCGGGAGCTAATGAAAAACTGTTTTTT. Amino acid sequence: CASSTQGAGANEKLFF.

With regard to this clone: Given a far larger clone just one base away, this is likely a sequencing read error. The rearrangement uses TRBV11-2 and TRBJ2-5; 12 bases agree with TRBD2. The germline V gene has CDR1 SGHAT and CDR2 FQNNGV. This CDR3 has 19 amino acids. The CDR3 bases are TGTGCCAGCAGCTTAAGGGGCCCCCGGACTAGCGGGACTCGAGAGCCCCAGTACTTC. It is translated as CASSLRGPRTSGTREPQYF.

V gene TRBV5-1 combines with J gene TRBJ2-2, with TRBD2 identical over 11 bases. Germline lookup yields CDR1 SGHRS and CDR2 YFSETQ. The CDR3 has 15 residues. With V trimmed by 4 bases and J by 6 bases, 5 bases remained unmatched. CDR3 in DNA: TGCGCCAGCAGCCCCACTAGCGGGAGCGCCGGGGAGCTGTTTTTT. It is translated as CASSPTSGSAGELFF.

This clone was observed a few times. The rearrangement uses TRBV7-2 and TRBJ1-2; D call uncertain. The V gene's germline CDR1 is SGHTA and CDR2 FQGNSA. The CDR3 contains 14 residues. V lost 3 bases and J 2 bases, leaving 10 bases between the germline ends. CDR3 amino acids: CASSLGSRNYGYTF. The CDR3 region has the DNA TGTGCCAGCAGCTTGGGCAGCCGGAACTATGGCTACACCTTC. Supplemented by reference TRBV7-2 and TRBJ1-2, the full variable domain reads GAGVSQSPSNKVTEKGKDVELRCDPISGHTALYWYRQSLGQGLEFLIYFQGNSAPDKSGLPSDRFSAERTGGSVSTLTIQRTQQEDSAVYLCASSLGSRNYGYTFGSGTRLTVV.